This T cell receptor beta chain was identified in a study of Ad26.COV2.S vaccination and SARS-CoV-2 variants. About the research overall: By the intramuscular route, Ad26.COV2.S was given once, or twice 56 days apart. Study-wide results and limits: It is possible that the TCR breadth and depth analyses underestimated the total T cell responses.

In its sample, this clone was seen a few times. Its antigen remains unidentified. The method was immunoSEQ multiplex PCR; TCRdb's version includes in-frame clones alone and lacks a portion of them. The table lists about half a million clones, roughly nine tenths of them singletons. The trim removed 3 bases at V and 6 bases at J, leaving 8 bases unmatched. The CDR3 extends over 15 amino acids. Germline V gives CDR1 MDHEN, CDR2 SYDVKM. Treatment described: some 20 received Ad26.COV2.S at low or high dose, single or two shots; about 5 received placebo; per-sample allocation not given. Sampling happened 63 days after the first vaccine or placebo injection. This Boston cohort included adults aged 18-55 years.

Here the sequenced sample was peripheral blood, taken in a trial of Ad26.COV2.S vaccine versus placebo. The sequence was collected from a person between 18 and 65 years old who received the Ad26.COV2.S COVID-19 vaccine or a placebo. V and J are TRBV28 and TRBJ1-5; TRBD1 matches at 7 bases. This chain's CDR3 is CASSLKGAPRQPQHF. CDR3 nucleotides: TGTGCCAGCAGTTTGAAGGGGGCGCCTCGTCAGCCCCAGCATTTT.